One and the same sample provided the 10 T cell receptor beta chains below, sequenced in a study of T cell responses to AZD1222 COVID-19 vaccine. The data were produced by immunoSEQ multiplex PCR, yet TCRdb's version contains in-frame clones alone and is incomplete. This sample has tens of thousands of clones, with around nine tenths found just once. The sequencing here drew on peripheral blood, taken on day 0 of AZD1222 vaccination. All receptors derive from an adult in good health.

The V gene is TRBV4-2, the J gene TRBJ2-3, with TRBD2 identical over 11 bases. Germline lookup yields CDR1 LGHNA and CDR2 YNFKEQ. V lost 3 bases, J lost 3 bases, and 5 bases stayed unmatched. This CDR3 is built from 16 residues. The CDR3 loop reads CASSQTGTSGTDTQYF. The CDR3 DNA reads as TGTGCCAGCAGCCAGACGGGGACTAGCGGAACAGATACGCAGTATTTT.

The chain carries TRBV2 and TRBJ2-5; perhaps TRBD2 as D (7 bases). In germline, CDR1 is SNHLY, CDR2 FYNNEI. The CDR3 covers 15 residues. Trimming left V 1 base short and J 2 bases short, with 11 bases between. CDR3 amino acids: CASSEVAGAQETQYF. The CDR3 DNA reads TGTGCCAGCAGTGAAGTGGCGGGGGCTCAAGAGACCCAGTACTTC.

This clone has only one observation. The chain recombines TRBV5-1 with TRBJ2-2; no reliable D call. Between the trimmed V and J ends, which lost 2 bases and 5 bases, there was a span of 4 bases. Per the germline V gene, CDR1 is SGHRS and CDR2 is YFSETQ. The CDR3 is 12 residues long. The CDR3 coding sequence is TGCGCCAGCAGCTTTCTTACCGGGGAGCTGTTTTTT. This translates into CASSFLTGELFF. Based on the CDR3 plus reference TRBV5-1 and TRBJ2-2, the full variable domain is KAGVTQTPRYLIKTRGQQVTLSCSPISGHRSVSWYQQTPGQGLQFLFEYFSETQRNKGNFPGRFSGRQFSNSRSEMNVSTLELGDSALYLCASSFLTGELFFGEGSRLTVL.

This chain connects TRBV7-9 to TRBJ1-1; 11 bases match TRBD1. The V segment lost 5 bases and the J segment 0 bases; nucleotides outside the gene matches: 5. The CDR3 has 16 amino acids. Germline values: CDR1 SEHNR, CDR2 FQNEAQ (reference sequence). CDR3 DNA: TGTGCCAGCAGCATGGACAGGGGGCGGCTGAACACTGAAGCTTTCTTT. The encoded protein is CASSMDRGRLNTEAFF.

This clone has just a few counts. The genes are TRBV7-9 and TRBJ2-1; perhaps TRBD2 as D (5 bases). The CDR3 covers 15 residues. Germline CDR1 is SEHNR and CDR2 is FQNEAQ (reference sequence). V was pared by 5 bases and J by 8 bases, with 19 bases between. The CDR3 DNA is TGTGCCAGCAGCCCCGGAGAGGCGGGTTGGGATGAGCAGTTCTTC. Translating it yields CASSPGEAGWDEQFF.

This sequence joins TRBV19 and TRBJ1-2; D remains unclear. V shed 0 bases and J shed 2 bases, with 7 bases lying between them. The germline CDR1 and CDR2 sequences are LNHDA and SQIVND (reference sequence). The CDR3 has 14 amino acids. CDR3 coding DNA: TGTGCCAGTAGTATAGACACTTTGAACTATGGCTACACCTTC. Translation gives CASSIDTLNYGYTF.

The chain is built from TRBV2 and TRBJ1-3; D uncertain. Trimming shortened V by 5 bases and J by 1 base, and 9 bases separated the two germline ends. Germline V gene lookup returns CDR1 SNHLY and CDR2 FYNNEI. The CDR3 is made up of 14 amino acids. CDR3 protein: CASSKSGSGNTIYF. In DNA form, the CDR3 reads TGTGCCAGCAGTAAATCAGGATCTGGAAACACCATATATTTT.

V and J are TRBV6-5 and TRBJ1-2; tentative D call: TRBD1 (5 bases). Germline V lookup: CDR1 MNHEY, CDR2 SVGAGI. Deletions cut 7 bases from V and 5 bases from J, with 11 bases between. This CDR3 contains 12 residues. CDR3 region: CASKGGGYGYTF. The CDR3 bases are TGTGCCAGCAAGGGCGGGGGGTATGGCTACACCTTC.

The chain couples TRBV2 to TRBJ2-7, with D possibly being TRBD2 (5 bases). The CDR3 covers 13 residues. Germline CDR1 reads SNHLY; CDR2 reads FYNNEI. V lost 8 bases and J 1 base, leaving 12 bases between the germline ends. The CDR3 reads CASGKDLSYEQYF. The CDR3, as DNA: TGTGCCAGCGGAAAGGACTTATCCTACGAGCAGTACTTC.

The chain uses TRBV9 and TRBJ1-2, with 9 bases aligning to TRBD1. Looked up from germline, CDR1 is SGDLS and CDR2 is YYNGEE. J gave up 3 bases and V 1 base, and 10 bases lay outside the gene matches. There are 17 residues in the CDR3. The CDR3 sequence is CASSVTPGQGKHYGYTF. CDR3 DNA: TGTGCCAGCAGCGTAACCCCGGGACAGGGTAAACACTATGGCTACACCTTC. Together with reference TRBV9 and TRBJ1-2, the CDR3 gives the full variable domain: DSGVTQTPKHLITATGQRVTLRCSPRSGDLSVYWYQQSLDQGLQFLIQYYNGEERAKGNILERFSAQQFPDLHSELNLSSLELGDSALYFCASSVTPGQGKHYGYTFGSGTRLTVV.